This entry features one T cell receptor beta chain sequence. What it recognizes is unknown. The table came from immunoSEQ multiplex PCR; TCRdb's copy has only in-frame clones and leaves some out. This table has 2 million to 2.5 million clones, 90% to 95% appearing once. The source of the sample is a study of shared clonotypes between healthy human individuals. Regarding the study as a whole: Incompleteness in sorted-subset sequencing, despite large depth, was shown by rarefaction. Clonotypes shared by all four donors outscored non-shared clonotypes in generation probability. The sampled material consisted only of blood, and tissue repertoires are likely to differ.

This CDR3 has 9 amino acids. Germline V CDR1 and CDR2: DFQATT, SNEGSKA (reference sequence). Trimming cost V 1 base and J 6 bases, with 1 base left between them. Division of CD4+ cells produced a CD45RA+ naive subset and a CD45RA-negative memory subset. Sequencing was performed on naive CD4+ T cells from PBMCs. Stated subset: CD45RA+ positively selected. The TCR was taken from a man younger than 35 in good health. Some clones in this sample may be carry-over from other donors' samples. The chain recombines TRBV20-1 with TRBJ2-7; no clear D. For the CDR3, the DNA is TGCAGTGCTAGAGCCGAGCAGTACTTC. Its protein is CSARAEQYF.